These 15 T cell receptor beta chains came from one sample sequenced in a study of immune evolution from preneoplasia to lung adenocarcinoma. Data came from immunoSEQ multiplex PCR; TCRdb stores just in-frame clones and leaves some out. The sample lists roughly 8,100 clones, less than 85% occurring once. Material: FFPE atypical adenomatous hyperplasia tissue from the lung. Subset reported: atypical adenomatous hyperplasia (AAH), lung preneoplasia. The receptors come from a donor older than 65 with lung adenocarcinoma. Some clones in this sample may be carry-over from other donors' samples.

By share, this clone ranks as medium-sized. The chain joins TRBV5-1 to TRBJ1-4, with 9 bases matching TRBD1. The CDR3 is made up of 15 amino acids. The V gene's germline CDR1 is SGHRS and CDR2 YFSETQ. V was clipped by 3 bases and J by 4 bases; unmatched bases: 4. CDR3 sequence (DNA): TGCGCCAGCAGCTCACAGGGGGCCTATAATGAAAAACTGTTTTTT. Translated, it gives CASSSQGAYNEKLFF.

J is TRBJ1-2 and V is TRBV19; maybe TRBD1 (5 bases). The CDR3 runs to 13 residues. With 6 bases removed from V and 6 bases from J, the gap between germline ends came to 14 bases. The germline V gene has CDR1 LNHDA and CDR2 SQIVND (reference sequence). The CDR3: CASRKQELDGYTF. The CDR3 nucleotides are TGTGCCAGTAGGAAACAGGAGTTGGATGGCTACACCTTC.

Turning to this clone: The junction shows a germline mismatch at one end, possibly a read error. J is TRBJ1-1 and V is TRBV5-4; weak D call: TRBD1 (5 bases). CDR3 length equals 17 residues. Germline-derived CDR1 and CDR2 are SGHNT and YYREEE (reference sequence). The CDR3 DNA sequence: TGTGCCGGCAGCTTGGGTCCAGGGACTACAATGAACACTGAAGCTTTCTTT. Its translation: CAGSLGPGTTMNTEAFF. The full variable domain, rest sourced from reference TRBV5-4 and TRBJ1-1, is ETGVTQSPTHLIKTRGQQVTLRCSSQSGHNTVSWYQQALGQGPQFIFQYYREEENGRGNFPPRFSGLQFPNYSSELNVNALELDDSALYLCAGSLGPGTTMNTEAFFGQGTRLTVV.

Note on this clone: At one end the junction does not follow the germline gene, possibly because of a read error. CDR3 region: CASSLRASSNEQYF. For the CDR3, the DNA is TGTGCCAGCAGCTTGAGGGCTAGCTCCAACGAGCAGTACTTC. V usage is TRBV7-1 and J usage is TRBJ2-7; weak D call: TRBD2 (5 bases). TRBV7-1 is recorded as an ORF, its role being uncertain. The CDR3 runs 14 residues.

The chain has TRBV27 and TRBJ1-1, with 7 bases aligning to TRBD1. Germline-derived CDR1 and CDR2 are MNHEY and SMNVEV (reference sequence). Trimming cost V 2 bases and J 4 bases; bases outside gene matches: 7. There are 15 residues in the CDR3. DNA of the CDR3: TGTGCCAGCAGTTTAAGGGACAGCGGGGGCACTGAAGCTTTCTTT. This translates into CASSLRDSGGTEAFF.

The V call is TRBV27, the J call TRBJ2-2; TRBD2 agrees at 10 bases. The CDR3 is 15 amino acids. The V and J ends lost 6 bases and 3 bases, in that order; junction bases with no gene match: 4. Germline V gene lookup returns CDR1 MNHEY and CDR2 SMNVEV (reference sequence). The CDR3 loop reads CASRSSGRDTGELFF. The DNA for the CDR3 is TGTGCCAGCAGGTCTAGCGGGAGAGACACCGGGGAGCTGTTTTTT.

The V and J genes are TRBV4-1 and TRBJ1-2; possibly TRBD1 for D (5 bases). V lost 0 bases to trimming and J lost 9 bases, with 14 bases between them. The CDR3 contains 14 residues. CDR1 is MGHRA, CDR2 YSYEKL, per germline. The CDR3, as DNA: TGCGCCAGCAGCCAAGAATTGGGCAGGGATAGCTACACCTTC. Residues: CASSQELGRDSYTF.

The rearrangement joins TRBV7-8 to TRBJ1-2; the D is unclear. Between the trimmed V and J ends, which lost 3 bases and 7 bases, there was a span of 9 bases. CDR1 is SGHVS, CDR2 FQNEAQ, per germline. The CDR3 consists of 12 residues. The CDR3 loop reads CASSLAGFGYTF. The CDR3 bases are TGTGCCAGCAGCTTGGCGGGGTTTGGCTACACCTTC.

The chain couples TRBV7-3 to TRBJ2-1, with D perhaps matching TRBD1 (5 bases). This CDR3 comprises 15 residues. Germline-derived CDR1 and CDR2 are SGHTA and FQGTGA. Trimming cost V 3 bases and J 4 bases, with 13 bases left between them. CDR3 sequence (DNA): TGTGCCAGCAGCTTTCTCACAGGAGCTTACAATGAGCAGTTCTTC. Translation: CASSFLTGAYNEQFF.

V and J are TRBV28 and TRBJ1-5; no reliable D call. The germline V and J ends were trimmed by 6 bases and 5 bases, with 8 bases remaining between them. CDR3 size: 12 residues. Germline assignment: CDR1 MDHEN and CDR2 SYDVKM. CDR3: CASSLQYQPQHF. CDR3 nucleotide sequence: TGTGCCAGCAGCCTTCAATATCAGCCCCAGCATTTT.

The chain is built from TRBV4-1 and TRBJ2-1, with 16 bases aligning to TRBD2. The CDR3 is 19 amino acids. CDR1 is MGHRA and CDR2 is YSYEKL in the germline V gene. Germline trimming cut 6 bases from V and 8 bases from J; bases unmatched to any gene: 16. The CDR3 is CASSSPGLAGGPDSHEQFF. CDR3 DNA sequence: TGCGCCAGCAGTTCGCCGGGACTAGCGGGAGGGCCTGACTCTCATGAGCAGTTCTTC.

CDR3 region: CASSQIAGGSTDTQYF. The CDR3 DNA follows: TGTGCCAGCAGCCAAATAGCGGGGGGCAGCACAGATACGCAGTATTTT. The chain is built from TRBV4-2 and TRBJ2-3; 10 bases are shared with TRBD2. Germline V gene sequence: CDR1 LGHNA, CDR2 YNFKEQ. This CDR3 region has 16 residues. J gave up 0 bases and V 2 bases, and 2 bases lay outside the gene matches.

The V gene is TRBV19, the J gene TRBJ1-1; D call uncertain. The V end lost 4 bases, the J end lost 5 bases, and 14 bases lay between the germline ends. Germline values: CDR1 LNHDA, CDR2 SQIVND (reference sequence). The CDR3 extends over 14 amino acids. Here the CDR3 reads CASSKGGRLTEAFF. The CDR3 nucleotides are TGTGCCAGTAGTAAGGGTGGGCGGCTAACTGAAGCTTTCTTT.

As DNA, the CDR3 is TGTGCCAGCAGACCGACCGCGGATACGCAGTATTTT. This encodes CASRPTADTQYF. The V call is TRBV6-6, the J call TRBJ2-3; D is undetermined. Germline V gene lookup returns CDR1 MNHNY and CDR2 SVGAGI (reference sequence). This CDR3 comprises 12 residues. The V end lost 6 bases, the J end lost 6 bases, and 10 bases lay between the germline ends.

This chain connects TRBV18 to TRBJ2-5; 9 bases fit TRBD1. The CDR3 covers 17 residues. Germline V CDR1 and CDR2: KGHSH, LQKENI. The V segment lost 6 bases and the J segment 5 bases; nucleotides outside the gene matches: 16. The DNA of the CDR3 is TGTGCCAGCTCGCCGACCCGGGACAGGGCTCCGGGTGAGACCCAGTACTTC. It is translated as CASSPTRDRAPGETQYF.